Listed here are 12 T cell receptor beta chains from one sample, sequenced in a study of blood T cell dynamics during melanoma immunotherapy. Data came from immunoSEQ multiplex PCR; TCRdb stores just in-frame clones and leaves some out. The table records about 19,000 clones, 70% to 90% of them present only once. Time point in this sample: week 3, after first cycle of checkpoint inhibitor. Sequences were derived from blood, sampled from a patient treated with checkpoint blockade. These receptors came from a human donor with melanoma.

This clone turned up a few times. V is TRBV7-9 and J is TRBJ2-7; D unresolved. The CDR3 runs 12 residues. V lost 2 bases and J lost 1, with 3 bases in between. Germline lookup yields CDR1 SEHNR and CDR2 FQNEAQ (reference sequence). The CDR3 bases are TGTGCCAGCAGCTTAAGTTCCTACGAGCAGTACTTC. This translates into CASSLSSYEQYF.

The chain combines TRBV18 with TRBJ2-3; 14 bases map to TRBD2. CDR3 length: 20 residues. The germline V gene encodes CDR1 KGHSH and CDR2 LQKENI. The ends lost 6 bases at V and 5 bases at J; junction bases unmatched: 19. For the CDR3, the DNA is TGTGCCAGCTCCCCAACGGGGTCGGGACTAGCGGGGGCGTCTCAAGATACGCAGTATTTT. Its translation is CASSPTGSGLAGASQDTQYF. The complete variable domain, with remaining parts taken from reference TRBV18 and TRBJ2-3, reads NAGVMQNPRHLVRRRGQEARLRCSPMKGHSHVYWYRQLPEEGLKFMVYLQKENIIDESGMPKERFSAEFPKEGPSILRIQQVVRGDSAAYFCASSPTGSGLAGASQDTQYFGPGTRLTVL.

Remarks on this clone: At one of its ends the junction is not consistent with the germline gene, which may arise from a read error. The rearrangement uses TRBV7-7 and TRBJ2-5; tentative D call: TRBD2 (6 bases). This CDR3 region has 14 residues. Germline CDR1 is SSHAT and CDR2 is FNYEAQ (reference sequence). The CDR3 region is CASSLGGEAETQYF. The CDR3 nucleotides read TGTGCTAGCAGCTTAGGAGGGGAGGCAGAGACCCAGTACTTC.

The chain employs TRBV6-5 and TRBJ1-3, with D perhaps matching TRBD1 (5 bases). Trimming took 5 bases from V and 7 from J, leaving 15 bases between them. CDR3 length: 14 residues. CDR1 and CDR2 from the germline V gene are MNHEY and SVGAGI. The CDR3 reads CASSHEGPSNTIYF. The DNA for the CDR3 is TGTGCCAGCAGTCACGAGGGGCCGTCCAACACCATATATTTT.

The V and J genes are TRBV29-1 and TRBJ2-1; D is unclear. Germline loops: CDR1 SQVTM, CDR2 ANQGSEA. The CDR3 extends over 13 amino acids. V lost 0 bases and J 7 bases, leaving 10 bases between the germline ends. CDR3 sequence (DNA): TGCAGCGTTGAAGATCTTCCGGGTAATGAGCAGTTCTTC. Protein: CSVEDLPGNEQFF.

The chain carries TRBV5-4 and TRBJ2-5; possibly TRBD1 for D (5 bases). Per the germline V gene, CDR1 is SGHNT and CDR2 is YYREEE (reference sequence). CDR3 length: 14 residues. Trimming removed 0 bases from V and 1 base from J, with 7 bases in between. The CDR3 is CASSLGRAQETQYF. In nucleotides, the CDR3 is TGTGCCAGCAGCTTGGGCAGGGCCCAAGAGACCCAGTACTTC. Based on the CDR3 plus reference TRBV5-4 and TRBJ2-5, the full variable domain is ETGVTQSPTHLIKTRGQQVTLRCSSQSGHNTVSWYQQALGQGPQFIFQYYREEENGRGNFPPRFSGLQFPNYSSELNVNALELDDSALYLCASSLGRAQETQYFGPGTRLLVL.

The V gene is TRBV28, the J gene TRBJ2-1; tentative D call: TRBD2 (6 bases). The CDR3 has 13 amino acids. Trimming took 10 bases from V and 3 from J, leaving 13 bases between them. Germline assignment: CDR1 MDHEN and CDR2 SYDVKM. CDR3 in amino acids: CAIQRLDYNEQFF. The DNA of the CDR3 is TGTGCCATCCAACGACTAGACTACAATGAGCAGTTCTTC.

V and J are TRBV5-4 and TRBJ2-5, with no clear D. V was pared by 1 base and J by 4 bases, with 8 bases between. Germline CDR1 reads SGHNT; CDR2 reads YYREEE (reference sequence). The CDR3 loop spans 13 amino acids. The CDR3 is CASSLTEVETQYF. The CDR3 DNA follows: TGTGCCAGCAGCTTGACAGAAGTAGAGACCCAGTACTTC.

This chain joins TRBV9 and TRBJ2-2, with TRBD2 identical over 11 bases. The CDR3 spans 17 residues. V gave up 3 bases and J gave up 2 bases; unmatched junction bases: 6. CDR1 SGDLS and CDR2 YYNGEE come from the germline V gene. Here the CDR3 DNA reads TGTGCCAGCAGCGCCCCCGGGACTAGCGGAAACACCGGGGAGCTGTTTTTT. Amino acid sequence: CASSAPGTSGNTGELFF.

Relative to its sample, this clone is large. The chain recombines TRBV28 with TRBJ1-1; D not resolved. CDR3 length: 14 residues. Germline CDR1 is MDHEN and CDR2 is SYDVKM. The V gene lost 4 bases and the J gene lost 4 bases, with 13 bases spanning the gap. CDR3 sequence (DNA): TGTGCCAGCAGTTCGGCGACATACTCCACTGAAGCTTTCTTT. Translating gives CASSSATYSTEAFF.

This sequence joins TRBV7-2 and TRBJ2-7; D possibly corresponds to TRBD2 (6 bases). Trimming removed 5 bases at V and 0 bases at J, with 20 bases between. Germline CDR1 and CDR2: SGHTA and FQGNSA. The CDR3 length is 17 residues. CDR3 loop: CASSVQPSGRSSYEQYF. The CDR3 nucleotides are TGTGCCAGCAGCGTACAACCTTCCGGGAGAAGCTCCTACGAGCAGTACTTC.

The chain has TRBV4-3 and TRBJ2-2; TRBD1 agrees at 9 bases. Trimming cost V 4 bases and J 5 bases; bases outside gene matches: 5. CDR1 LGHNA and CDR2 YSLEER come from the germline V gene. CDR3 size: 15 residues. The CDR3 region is CASSLGTGKTGELFF. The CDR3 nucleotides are TGCGCCAGCAGCCTCGGGACAGGGAAGACCGGGGAGCTGTTTTTT.